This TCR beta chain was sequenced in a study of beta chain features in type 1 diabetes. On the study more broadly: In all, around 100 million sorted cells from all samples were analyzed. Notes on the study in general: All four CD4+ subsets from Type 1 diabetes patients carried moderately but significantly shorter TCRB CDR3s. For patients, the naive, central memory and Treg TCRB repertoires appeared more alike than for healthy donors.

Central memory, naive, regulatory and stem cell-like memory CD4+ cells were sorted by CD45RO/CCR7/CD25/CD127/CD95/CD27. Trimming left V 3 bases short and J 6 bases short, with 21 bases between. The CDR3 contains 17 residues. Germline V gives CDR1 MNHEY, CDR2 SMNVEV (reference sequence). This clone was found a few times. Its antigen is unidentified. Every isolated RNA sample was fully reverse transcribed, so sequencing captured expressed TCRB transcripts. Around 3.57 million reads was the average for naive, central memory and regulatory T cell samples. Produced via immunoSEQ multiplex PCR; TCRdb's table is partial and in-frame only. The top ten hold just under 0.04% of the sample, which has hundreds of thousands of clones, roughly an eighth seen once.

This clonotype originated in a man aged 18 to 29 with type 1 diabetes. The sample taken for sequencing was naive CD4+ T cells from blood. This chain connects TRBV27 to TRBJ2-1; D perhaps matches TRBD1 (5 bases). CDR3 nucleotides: TGTGCCAGCAGTTTGGGTCTCCAGGGATGGCGAGGCAATGAGCAGTTCTTC. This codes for CASSLGLQGWRGNEQFF.